These T cell receptor beta chains were read from a single sample in a study of sequential checkpoint blockade in melanoma. Data came from immunoSEQ multiplex PCR; TCRdb stores just in-frame clones and leaves some out. The data show 25,000 to 30,000 clones, approximately 80% seen once. Sequencing used CD8+ T cells sorted from blood (inferred from file names), obtained from a patient given nivolumab and ipilimumab in sequence. These receptors were obtained from a human donor with melanoma. CDR3s leave out the opening cysteine and the closing phenylalanine or tryptophan.

TRBJ2-7 TRBV5-4 ASSLVAGGSYEQY
TRBJ2-7 TRBV28 ARYSLEAIYEQY
TRBJ2-7 TRBV28 ASSLGQGVNSYEQY
TRBJ2-7 TRBV28 ASSFATYEQY
TRBJ2-3 TRBV4-3 ASSQELAPLTDTQY
TRBJ1-6 TRBV7-9 ASSLPGGKSPLH
TRBJ1-5 TRBV6-1 ASSVDRVDNQPQH
TRBJ2-5 TRBV5-6 ASSFRAGGRRETQY
TRBJ2-7 TRBV7-9 ASSVEQGVTYEQY
TRBJ1-2 TRBV2 ASTGTAPAYGYT
TRBJ2-5 TRBV4-1 ASSQDPDRGKETQY
TRBJ2-5 TRBV28 ASSARQDPQETQY
TRBJ1-2 TRBV4-2 ASSQDLTGGNYGYT
TRBJ2-7 TRBV29-1 SVDEISGQGHLYEQY
TRBJ2-7 TRBV29-1 SVDRGDFEQY
TRBJ1-2 TRBV4-1 ASSQLTGAYGYT
TRBJ2-7 TRBV11-2 ASSLDSSGHYEQY
TRBJ1-1 TRBV4-1 ASSQPYREAF
TRBJ2-7 TRBV4-2 ASTQEAGGPDEQY
TRBJ2-1 TRBV5-1 ASSSSNEQF
TRBJ2-2 TRBV27 ASSSDRDHGELF
TRBJ2-5 TRBV7-9 ASTEDRAQTQY
TRBJ1-5 TRBV11-3 ASSPLGGRGSNQPQH
TRBJ1-5 TRBV19 ASSEQDSNQPQH
TRBJ2-7 TRBV7-6 ASSLASGVGYEQY
TRBJ1-1 TRBV6-5 ASSDGQGTEAF
TRBJ2-3 TRBV7-3 ASSLYSGGAADTQY
TRBJ1-1 TRBV19 ASRSGLNTEAF
TRBJ1-2 TRBV28 ASSFHRATNYGYT
TRBJ2-7 TRBV5-6 ASSFGGLEQY
TRBJ2-7 TRBV5-1 ASSRTPSYEQY
TRBJ2-2 TRBV5-8 ASSLVEWTGVSGELF
TRBJ2-3 TRBV9 ASNPMGTDTQY
TRBJ2-5 TRBV27 ASSTGGLQETQY
TRBJ1-2 TRBV5-6 ASSLSPPGGYGYT
TRBJ2-2 TRBV9 ASSVISGELF
TRBJ2-7 TRBV6-6 ASSPNPYEQY
TRBJ2-1 TRBV27 ASSAGRGGYNEQF
TRBJ2-3 TRBV9 ASSLLAGGTDTQY
TRBJ1-5 TRBV7-2 ASSLGRHSNQPQH
TRBJ2-1 TRBV14 ASSQVEYNEQF
TRBJ2-7 TRBV9 ASIPPPTYEQY
TRBJ2-7 TRBV19 ASSINGKPYEQY
TRBJ1-4 TRBV6-6 ASSYGGNANEKLF
TRBJ1-1 TRBV6-1 ASSEVSRSTEAF
TRBJ2-5 TRBV4-1 ASRLNYGQQETQY
TRBJ2-7 TRBV7-6 ASSVDRGGEQY
TRBJ2-1 TRBV4-3 ASSQDRGLDNEQF
TRBJ2-5 TRBV15 ATSSRGRWETQY
TRBJ2-7 TRBV5-8 ASSLNRIYEQY
TRBJ1-4 TRBV27 ASNYLEKLF
TRBJ2-7 TRBV10-2 ASSELGQGFYEQY
TRBJ2-7 TRBV9 ASSATSGSFYEQY
TRBJ2-1 TRBV13 ASSYAPRDEQF
TRBJ2-7 TRBV7-2 ASSFGSGRTEQY
TRBJ2-3 TRBV7-6 ASSLGTASTDTQY
TRBJ2-1 TRBV19 ASSMPGLYNEQF
TRBJ1-4 TRBV7-9 ASSSTSGLLEKLF
TRBJ2-5 TRBV9 ASSSGRGGTKETQY